These 24 T cell receptor beta chains share one sample of origin, sequenced in a study of beta chain features in type 1 diabetes. Whole-study findings and limits: Among patients with Type 1 diabetes, TCRB CDR3s were moderately but significantly shorter in every one of the four CD4+ subsets.

Reverse transcribing all isolated RNA meant expressed TCRB transcripts were sequenced. Sequencing used immunoSEQ multiplex PCR; TCRdb keeps in-frame clones, though not all of them. There are approximately 170,000 clones in the sample; almost 8% occur only once, and roughly 0.46% lies in the top ten. The antigens of these receptors remain unknown. The sequenced sample was central memory CD4+ T cells from blood. These receptors all come from a man aged 18 to 35 with type 1 diabetes.

This clone has only a few counts. This CDR3 reads CASSLVWQGYNEQFF. The CDR3, as DNA: TGTGCCAGCAGCTTAGTTTGGCAGGGGTACAATGAGCAGTTCTTC. J is TRBJ2-1 and V is TRBV11-2, with D possibly matching TRBD1 (6 bases). The CDR3 covers 15 residues. The germline V gene encodes CDR1 SGHAT and CDR2 FQNNGV. Deletions cut 1 base from V and 4 bases from J, with 11 bases between. The whole variable domain, remainder taken from reference TRBV11-2 and TRBJ2-1, is EAGVAQSPRYKIIEKRQSVAFWCNPISGHATLYWYQQILGQGPKLLIQFQNNGVVDDSQLPKDRFSAERLKGVDSTLKIQPAKLEDSAVYLCASSLVWQGYNEQFFGPGTRLTVL.

This chain joins TRBV21-1 and TRBJ2-7; TRBD1, as called in the table, went unchecked against the DNA. TRBV21-1 is flagged as a pseudogene. CDR3 size: 16 residues. CDR3 coding DNA: TGTGCCAGCAGCAAAGGAGGGACAGGCGCTTCCTACGAGCAGTACTTC. Translating gives CASSKGGTGASYEQYF.

V gene TRBV21-1 combines with J gene TRBJ2-7; TRBD2, the table's D call, was not compared with the DNA. TRBV21-1 is a known pseudogene. The CDR3 has 15 amino acids. The CDR3 bases are TGTGCCAGCAGTCTGGAAAGGGAGGAGAAGAGTAAGCAGTACTTC. Amino acid sequence: CASSLEREEKSKQYF.

The table lists this clone with a few counts. This chain uses TRBV28 with TRBJ2-7; 7 positions agree with TRBD1. J was trimmed by 4 bases and V by 5 bases; bases with no gene match: 14. Per germline, CDR1 MDHEN and CDR2 SYDVKM. This CDR3 has 16 amino acids. The CDR3 sequence is CASSPDRAWGLYEQYF. The CDR3 bases are TGTGCCAGCAGTCCCGACAGGGCGTGGGGCCTTTACGAGCAGTACTTC.

This clone was found a few times. CDR3 in amino acids: CASRVSPSPLHF. The CDR3, as DNA: TGTGCCAGCAGGGTTAGCCCTTCACCCCTCCACTTT. This chain joins TRBV2 and TRBJ1-6, with no clear D. The CDR3 has 12 residues. Trimming pared 6 bases from V and 9 bases from J, leaving 9 bases between. Germline loops: CDR1 SNHLY, CDR2 FYNNEI. The complete variable domain, with remaining parts taken from reference TRBV2 and TRBJ1-6, reads EPEVTQTPSHQVTQMGQEVILRCVPISNHLYFYWYRQILGQKVEFLVSFYNNEISEKSEIFDDQFSVERPDGSNFTLKIRSTKLEDSAMYFCASRVSPSPLHFGNGTRLTVT.

This chain connects TRBV27 to TRBJ2-5; 7 positions match TRBD1. Germline V gene data show CDR1 as MNHEY and CDR2 as SMNVEV (reference sequence). This CDR3 is built from 14 residues. J was trimmed by 0 bases and V by 5 bases; bases with no gene match: 3. In DNA, the CDR3 is TGTGCCAGCAGTCTGACAGGGAACCAAGAGACCCAGTACTTC. Its translation is CASSLTGNQETQYF.

The rearrangement uses TRBV2 and TRBJ1-4; 10 bases map to TRBD1. Germline assignment: CDR1 SNHLY and CDR2 FYNNEI. V was clipped by 6 bases and J by 12 bases; unmatched bases: 4. The CDR3 consists of 12 residues. CDR3 sequence (DNA): TGTGCCAGCAGGGCGGACAGGGGGGAACTGTTTTTT. This gives the protein CASRADRGELFF. Full variable domain (missing parts from reference TRBV2 and TRBJ1-4): EPEVTQTPSHQVTQMGQEVILRCVPISNHLYFYWYRQILGQKVEFLVSFYNNEISEKSEIFDDQFSVERPDGSNFTLKIRSTKLEDSAMYFCASRADRGELFFGSGTQLSVL.

This clone showed up just a few times. V gene TRBV28 combines with J gene TRBJ2-2, with TRBD2 identical over 14 bases. The germline V gene encodes CDR1 MDHEN and CDR2 SYDVKM. This CDR3 has 18 residues. V was clipped by 3 bases and J by 3 bases; unmatched bases: 6. The CDR3 reads CASSLGGTSGGYTGELFF. CDR3 nucleotides: TGTGCCAGCAGTTTGGGGGGGACTAGCGGGGGCTACACCGGGGAGCTGTTTTTT.

This clone was counted between two and nine times. The V call is TRBV18, the J call TRBJ2-5; 10 positions agree with TRBD2. Germline trimming cut 2 bases from V and 5 bases from J; bases unmatched to any gene: 8. In germline, CDR1 is KGHSH, CDR2 LQKENI. The CDR3 sequence is 16 residues long. DNA of the CDR3: TGTGCCAGCTCACCATTTACTAGCGGGAACGAGGAGACCCAGTACTTC. This sequence encodes CASSPFTSGNEETQYF.

The CDR3 loop reads CASSPRSSYEQYF. The CDR3 nucleotides are TGTGCCAGCAGCCCGAGAAGCTCCTACGAGCAGTACTTC. The chain is built from TRBV4-2 and TRBJ2-7; D unresolved. Deletions cut 4 bases from V and 0 bases from J, with 7 bases between. CDR1 is LGHNA, CDR2 YNFKEQ, per germline. The CDR3 runs to 13 residues.

V usage is TRBV10-1 and J usage is TRBJ1-3; D not certain. V lost 6 bases, J lost 7 bases, and 10 bases lay in between. This CDR3 has 12 residues. Germline loops: CDR1 WNHNN, CDR2 SYGVQD (reference sequence). The CDR3 sequence is CASRGAGNTIYF. In DNA form, the CDR3 reads TGCGCCAGCAGGGGTGCCGGGAACACCATATATTTT.

Comment on this clone: In the same sample, other DNA sequences code for this CDR3. The V call is TRBV18, the J call TRBJ2-1, with 8 bases aligning to TRBD2. This CDR3 comprises 18 residues. Germline V gene sequence: CDR1 KGHSH, CDR2 LQKENI. J lost 0 bases, V lost 3 bases, and 10 bases had no gene match. CDR3 residues: CASSPRLTSGSSYNEQFF. CDR3 sequence (DNA): TGTGCCAGCTCACCCAGACTTACTAGCGGCAGCTCCTACAATGAGCAGTTCTTC.

In its sample, this clone was seen a few times. The rearrangement links TRBV30 to TRBJ1-3; D possibly corresponds to TRBD1 (5 bases). The germline V gene encodes CDR1 GTSNPN and CDR2 SVGIG (reference sequence). The CDR3 runs to 16 residues. V was cut by 3 bases and J by 2 bases, with 17 bases left in between. The CDR3 nucleotides are TGTGCCTGGAGGGGAACCCAGGGTTCGGCTGGAAACACCATATATTTT. Its translation: CAWRGTQGSAGNTIYF.

This clone was counted only a few times. The chain uses TRBV11-2 and TRBJ2-3; D remains unclear. The CDR3 runs to 14 residues. Trimming pared 5 bases from V and 5 bases from J, leaving 14 bases between. Germline loops: CDR1 SGHAT, CDR2 FQNNGV. The CDR3 loop reads CASSQDSFGDTQYF. CDR3 sequence (DNA): TGTGCCAGCAGCCAAGACTCGTTTGGAGATACGCAGTATTTT.

Only a few counts were recorded for this clone. The chain is built from TRBV7-6 and TRBJ1-5; tentatively, D is TRBD1 (6 bases). Germline V gives CDR1 SGHVS, CDR2 FNYEAQ. The CDR3 contains 18 residues. V was shortened by 5 bases and J by 7 bases, with 27 bases between the two germline ends. The CDR3 nucleotides read TGTGCCAGCAGCCCGAGCCCCCCGGGCAGGGGAACTCGCCAGCCCCAGCATTTT. It translates to CASSPSPPGRGTRQPQHF.

J is TRBJ2-7 and V is TRBV10-2; 10 bases are a match to TRBD2. The V segment lost 7 bases and the J segment 9 bases; nucleotides outside the gene matches: 9. CDR1 WSHSY and CDR2 SAAADI come from the germline V gene. CDR3 length equals 13 residues. The CDR3 bases are TGCGCCAGCATGCCTAGCGGGAGTTCTGTGCAGTACTTC. This encodes CASMPSGSSVQYF.

This clone has more than one count but fewer than ten. This chain's CDR3 is CASSRRTGDYGYTF. The CDR3 coding sequence is TGTGCCAGTAGTAGGCGGACAGGGGACTATGGCTACACCTTC. This chain uses TRBV19 with TRBJ1-2; TRBD1 aligns across 9 bases. From germline, CDR1 is LNHDA and CDR2 SQIVND (reference sequence). This CDR3 region has 14 residues. The V and J ends lost 4 bases and 3 bases, in that order; junction bases with no gene match: 3.

This clone was picked up a small number of times. This sequence joins TRBV7-2 and TRBJ2-3; D is perhaps TRBD1 (6 bases). The CDR3 is 14 residues long. CDR1 and CDR2 (germline): SGHTA, FQGNSA. V gave up 1 base and J gave up 6 bases, with 11 bases separating them. The CDR3 DNA follows: TGTGCCAGCAGCTTAGTGAGGGGGTTGGATACGCAGTATTTT. Its protein product is CASSLVRGLDTQYF.

This clone has just a few counts. The rearrangement uses TRBV5-8 and TRBJ2-1; D unresolved. The V and J ends lost 4 bases and 7 bases respectively, with 12 bases between them. This CDR3 has 13 amino acids. Germline-derived CDR1 and CDR2 are SGHTS and YDEGEE. The CDR3 sequence: CASSQSWSNEQFF. The CDR3 DNA reads as TGTGCCAGCAGCCAAAGCTGGTCAAATGAGCAGTTCTTC.

This clone turned up a few times. This chain connects TRBV5-4 to TRBJ2-5, with 8 bases matching TRBD2. The CDR3 totals 16 residues. The germline gives CDR1 SGHNT, CDR2 YYREEE (reference sequence). J lost 5 bases, V lost 5 bases, and 14 bases had no gene match. The chain's CDR3 is CASRQTLAEGEETQYF. The CDR3 DNA is TGTGCCAGCAGGCAAACACTAGCGGAGGGGGAGGAGACCCAGTACTTC.

This clone appeared a few times. The rearrangement joins TRBV9 to TRBJ2-1; TRBD2 matches 7 bases. Per the germline V gene, CDR1 is SGDLS and CDR2 is YYNGEE. Unmatched junction bases numbered 13, after V lost 0 bases and J lost 13 bases. The CDR3 has 15 residues. This chain's CDR3 is CASSVEEWTGGEQFF. The CDR3 DNA is TGTGCCAGCAGCGTAGAGGAATGGACGGGGGGTGAACAGTTCTTC.

This clone was detected only a few times. The same CDR3 is also encoded by other DNA sequences in this sample. V gene TRBV18 combines with J gene TRBJ2-5, with a tentative D call TRBD1 (5 bases). Germline lookup yields CDR1 KGHSH and CDR2 LQKENI. Trimming pared 3 bases from V and 3 bases from J, leaving 8 bases between. This CDR3 region has 13 residues. In DNA form, the CDR3 reads TGTGCCAGCTCACCGCGCAGGGAAGAGACCCAGTACTTC. Its translation is CASSPRREETQYF.

This sequence joins TRBV10-3 and TRBJ2-3; a possible D gene is TRBD2 (5 bases). Germline CDR1 is ENHRY and CDR2 is SYGVKD. Deletions cut 6 bases from V and 6 bases from J, with 7 bases between. The CDR3 has 11 amino acids. The CDR3 coding sequence is TGTGCCATCAGCCCGGGGGATACGCAGTATTTT. Translation: CAISPGDTQYF.

The genes are TRBV7-9 and TRBJ1-2; 7 positions match TRBD1. The CDR3 is 14 residues long. With 3 bases clipped from V and 8 bases from J, the junction kept 9 bases outside the gene matches. The V gene's germline CDR1 is SEHNR and CDR2 FQNEAQ (reference sequence). The CDR3 DNA reads TGTGCCAGCAGCTTCCCGACCCAGGGGGTGGGCTACACCTTC. This gives the protein CASSFPTQGVGYTF.